This T cell receptor (beta chain) was observed in a study of CD8 T cells in ankylosing spondylitis. Study-level findings and limits: What seemed typical of ankylosing spondylitis blood was a TCR beta motif built from under 10 highly homologous variants. Existing reports had already noted some motif variants in reactive arthritis synovial fluid and blood. The study looked at matched synovial fluid samples from ankylosing spondylitis patients. Disease-linked clones were reported to be significantly enriched there.

Looked up from germline, CDR1 is SGHVS and CDR2 is FQNEAQ. The CDR3 extends over 13 amino acids. V lost 1 base and J 14 bases, leaving 15 bases between the germline ends. With regard to this clonotype: Its antigen remains unidentified.

Quantitative 5'-RACE with molecular barcodes was used to make the TCR beta libraries. TCRdb reprocessed the 5' RACE reads with MiXCR, giving one entry per CDR3 protein. This table holds 670,000 or so distinct CDR3 sequences, roughly 19% found once. The source is a male donor with ankylosing spondylitis. Material for sequencing was blood, either unsorted or a sorted T cell fraction (not recorded which). The rearrangement links TRBV7-8 to TRBJ2-1; D is unclear. In DNA form, the CDR3 reads TGTGCCAGCAGCTTAGAAGACAACTTGGGGAAGTTCTTC. It translates to CASSLEDNLGKFF.